The 16 T cell receptor beta chains listed next were all sequenced from one sample in a study of blood T cell repertoires in COVID-19 (dated by TCRdb to 2020 to 2022). The library relied on the immunoSEQ multiplex PCR assay. Drawn from immuneACCESS, this table holds only the in-frame rearrangements with V and J called that TCRdb kept. Clones are partly lost; checked studies trace under half to an unresolved V gene and leave the rest unexplained. The sample table lists about 140,000 clones, 84% of them with a count of one. Approximately 5% of the sample belongs to the ten largest clones. Sequences were obtained from peripheral blood. These receptors were collected from a human donor in a cohort sampled during active COVID-19.

The chain links TRBV10-3 to TRBJ2-5; 8 bases line up with TRBD2. The CDR3 covers 14 residues. Germline V gene lookup returns CDR1 ENHRY and CDR2 SYGVKD. V dropped 0 bases and J dropped 5; count of bases not matched to a gene: 2. The CDR3 reads CAISESASGETQYF. The DNA for the CDR3 is TGTGCCATCAGTGAGTCGGCTAGCGGGGAGACCCAGTACTTC.

This sequence joins TRBV6-1 and TRBJ1-6; D is uncertain. The CDR3 loop spans 14 amino acids. V lost 3 bases and J lost 7, with 10 bases in between. CDR1 MNHNS and CDR2 SASEGT come from the germline V gene. The CDR3 reads CASSDGWANSPLHF. The CDR3 nucleotides read TGTGCCAGCAGTGATGGGTGGGCAAATTCACCCCTCCACTTT.

V gene TRBV7-9 combines with J gene TRBJ2-7; tentatively, D is TRBD1 (6 bases). Germline V gives CDR1 SEHNR, CDR2 FQNEAQ (reference sequence). Trimming took off 5 bases at V and 4 bases at J, with 12 bases between the two ends. The CDR3 has 13 residues. CDR3 region: CASSLNRAYEQYF. In DNA form, the CDR3 reads TGTGCCAGCAGCCTCAACAGGGCGTACGAGCAGTACTTC.

The chain joins TRBV19 to TRBJ1-5, with 9 bases matching TRBD1. The CDR3 loop spans 16 amino acids. In germline, CDR1 is LNHDA, CDR2 SQIVND (reference sequence). With V trimmed by 3 bases and J by 4 bases, 7 bases remained unmatched. The CDR3 sequence: CASSIQWDRANQPQHF. In DNA, the CDR3 is TGTGCCAGTAGTATTCAATGGGACAGGGCTAATCAGCCCCAGCATTTT.

This clone was observed a single time. This chain links TRBV6-5 with TRBJ2-1; TRBD1 aligns across 10 bases. Per germline, CDR1 MNHEY and CDR2 SVGAGI. CDR3 length equals 14 residues. The junction had 8 bases not matched to a gene; V was cut back by 9 bases and J by 6 bases. CDR3 sequence (DNA): TGTGCCAGTTTCCGGGACAGGGGCGTCAATGAGCAGTTCTTC. Translation gives CASFRDRGVNEQFF.

The chain is built from TRBV4-2 and TRBJ2-5; 7 bases agree with TRBD2. Germline V CDR1 and CDR2: LGHNA, YNFKEQ. This CDR3 region has 15 residues. J gave up 4 bases and V 0 bases, and 5 bases lay outside the gene matches. The CDR3 here is CASSQELAVGETQYF. Written as DNA, the CDR3 is TGTGCCAGCAGCCAAGAGCTAGCGGTCGGAGAGACCCAGTACTTC.

This clone was counted once. This chain links TRBV14 with TRBJ2-1, with D maybe TRBD1 (6 bases). In germline, CDR1 is SGHDN, CDR2 FVKESK. The CDR3 runs 16 residues. The V end lost 4 bases, the J end lost 1 base, and 14 bases lay between the germline ends. CDR3 amino acids: CASSLWGTLSYNEQFF. The CDR3 DNA follows: TGTGCCAGCAGCCTATGGGGGACATTATCCTACAATGAGCAGTTCTTC.

V gene TRBV27 combines with J gene TRBJ1-5, with D hard to call. V lost 5 bases and J 9 bases, leaving 8 bases between the germline ends. Germline CDR1 is MNHEY and CDR2 is SMNVEV (reference sequence). The CDR3 is 11 residues long. The CDR3: CASSPSLPQHF. In nucleotides, the CDR3 is TGTGCCAGCAGTCCCTCGTTGCCCCAGCATTTT.

The chain uses TRBV5-4 and TRBJ1-1; D gene uncertain. CDR1 SGHNT and CDR2 YYREEE come from the germline V gene (reference sequence). Trimming left V 0 bases short and J 5 bases short, with 5 bases between. This CDR3 comprises 12 residues. The CDR3 DNA reads TGTGCCAGCAGCTTGGCGGTTACTGAAGCTTTCTTT. This encodes CASSLAVTEAFF.

The rearrangement joins TRBV3-1 (or the pseudogene TRBV3-2) to TRBJ1-2; D not certain. The CDR3 runs to 12 residues. V was clipped by 8 bases and J by 6 bases, with 13 bases between them. CDR1 and CDR2 from the germline V gene are LGHDT and YNNKEL (reference sequence). CDR3 sequence (DNA): TGTGCCAGCTCTCGGGGTGGCCATGGCTACACCTTC. Protein sequence: CASSRGGHGYTF.

This clone was seen more than once but under ten times. The chain combines TRBV19 with TRBJ1-5; no definite D call. The V end lost 4 bases, the J end lost 6 bases, and 13 bases lay between the germline ends. The CDR3 contains 14 residues. Germline lookup yields CDR1 LNHDA and CDR2 SQIVND (reference sequence). CDR3 in amino acids: CASSSGEAGQPQHF. Here the CDR3 DNA reads TGTGCCAGTAGTAGCGGAGAGGCGGGTCAGCCCCAGCATTTT.

This rearrangement joins TRBV6-4 to TRBJ2-2; TRBD2 is a possible D gene (5 bases). The V gene's germline CDR1 is MRHNA and CDR2 SNTAGT. V gave up 3 bases and J gave up 5 bases, with 7 bases separating them. This CDR3 spans 13 amino acids. The CDR3 DNA reads TGTGCCAGCAGTGAGGAGCGGACCGGGGAGCTGTTTTTT. It yields the protein CASSEERTGELFF.

The chain is built from TRBV6-6 and TRBJ1-5; 8 bases are shared with TRBD1. CDR3 length: 14 residues. The V gene end was trimmed by 7 bases and the J gene end by 3 bases; junction bases not matched to a gene: 5. Looked up from germline, CDR1 is MNHNY and CDR2 is SVGAGI (reference sequence). The CDR3 DNA sequence: TGTGCCAGCACCGGACAGGGTGTCAATCAGCCCCAGCATTTT. It codes for CASTGQGVNQPQHF.

The V call is TRBV7-6, the J call TRBJ2-2; 9 bases are shared with TRBD2. Germline values: CDR1 SGHVS, CDR2 FNYEAQ. This CDR3 contains 18 residues. J was trimmed by 0 bases and V by 2 bases; bases with no gene match: 7. The CDR3 loop reads CASSLKASGITNTGELFF. As DNA, the CDR3 is TGTGCCAGCAGCTTAAAGGCTAGCGGGATCACGAACACCGGGGAGCTGTTTTTT.

This clone appeared a few times. The rearrangement links TRBV27 to TRBJ1-5; TRBD1 matches at 9 bases. The V gene's germline CDR1 is MNHEY and CDR2 SMNVEV (reference sequence). This CDR3 region has 15 residues. J was trimmed by 6 bases and V by 6 bases; bases with no gene match: 9. CDR3 region: CASRETGTGFQPQHF. CDR3 DNA: TGTGCCAGCAGGGAAACCGGGACAGGGTTTCAGCCCCAGCATTTT.

The chain carries TRBV7-8 and TRBJ2-5, with TRBD1 as a possible D gene (5 bases). This CDR3 spans 15 amino acids. Trimming removed 1 base from V and 4 bases from J, with 13 bases in between. CDR1 and CDR2 (germline): SGHVS, FQNEAQ. The CDR3 reads CASSLVGWGRETQYF. CDR3 sequence (DNA): TGTGCCAGCAGCTTAGTCGGATGGGGCCGAGAGACCCAGTACTTC.